The sequence of this T cell receptor (beta chain) was determined in a study of cytomegalovirus exposure and HLA in healthy donors (dated by TCRdb to 2016 to 2017). As for the study more broadly: An earlier analysis of some 620 of the donors reported 276 Gb of sequence data and 117 million unique TCR beta sequences obtained from about 179 million T cells. Genome-wide SNP genotypes for about three fifths of the roughly 670 donors were used in a later genetic analysis, which treated that subset as a discovery cohort. In the later analysis, no new phenotypic data were used to find candidate immune exposures; instead, reliance was placed on TCR beta sequences and their occurrence across donors. The study profiled the T cell repertoires of hundreds of subjects by immunosequencing and related them to cytomegalovirus serostatus. Donor age, sex, ethnicity and CMV serostatus were compiled alongside the repertoire data. In a later analysis, previously published TCR beta repertoires from 666 donors were re-analyzed and high-resolution HLA genotyping was added so that TCR occurrence patterns could be studied. An earlier analysis of fewer than 750 of the donors used high-throughput TCR beta sequencing to judge whether each TCR beta V gene segment behaved as functional or pseudogenic. Among the roughly 410 genotyped donors, about 85% belonged to the genetic ancestry cluster associated with self-reported Caucasian donors. About 280 gigabases of sequencing data and around 85 million unique TCR sequences made up an early release that covered about 640 HLA-typed donors. Among almost 400 genotyped donors of the cohort, an average of around 240,000 unique TCR beta nucleotide sequences were sequenced per donor, roughly a sixth of them non-productive. Five DR-DQ haplotypes were handled as single units for association and clustering because linkage in the cohort was strong. HLA typing covered class I and class II loci at four-digit resolution. The number of donors typed differed by locus, with 629-630 for A, B, C, DRB1 and DQB1, over 500 for DQA1, about 610 for DPA1, and around 430 for DPB1. The study aimed to test whether cataloging public T cell receptors could reveal signatures of past pathogen exposure. All discovery cohort repertoires had been generated using a single sequencing platform. To predict cytomegalovirus infection status, the study brought together high-throughput TCR immunosequencing, statistical association of individual TCRs with disease status, and machine learning. Along with the roughly 670-subject first cohort, a separate validation cohort of roughly 110 different subjects was used.

The cohort was made up of approximately 670 healthy bone marrow donors. Cohort members were all nominally healthy when sampled, although unrecorded immune exposures were likely present. The donor tested CMV seronegative, placing the donor among the roughly 350 seronegative members of the cohort. Every donor gave a peripheral blood sample, and the peripheral blood mononuclear cells from that sample were used for TCR beta sequencing. Genomic DNA extraction from the blood cell samples was performed with the Qiagen DNeasy Blood Extraction Kit. The germline V gene (reference sequence) sets CDR1 to MNHEY and CDR2 to SMNVEV. Between the V and J ends, shortened by 8 bases and 6 bases respectively, the junction contains 8 bases. The CDR3 goes from the cysteine to the phenylalanine over 10 residues. Only the CDR3 DNA stays, 30 bases, in frame from base 1. Library preparation used the immunoSEQ multiplex PCR assay. The multiplex PCR relied on a mix of 60 forward primers for TCR Vbeta segments and 13 reverse primers for TCR Jbeta segments. The CDR3 region of rearranged TCR beta genes was amplified from genomic DNA with a multiplex PCR assay. Amplified TCR beta libraries were sequenced as 87-base-pair reads on the Illumina HiSeq System. In the original analysis: A later analysis tallied some 79 million unique TCR beta chains across the 600 to 700 repertoires, and approximately 12 million of those chains were shared by two or more donors. Raw reads were error-corrected and collapsed into unique sequences by a nearest-neighbor algorithm in which closely related sequences were merged to remove PCR and sequencing errors. Alignment of CDR3 sequences to IMGT reference sequences was used to assign V, D and J gene segments. Each retained sequence needed at least a six-nucleotide match to both a V gene segment and a J gene segment. A rearrangement counted as productive if the CDR3 had no stop codons and remained in frame with V and J, and every other rearrangement counted as non-productive. CDR3 was defined by IMGT convention, running from the second conserved V-encoded cysteine to the conserved J-encoded phenylalanine. In an earlier analysis of approximately 590 of the donors, sequences lacking an unambiguous match to a single V gene segment were excluded. In an earlier analysis of some 590 of the donors, a V segment was called functional when productive rearrangements were above 56.7%, and segregating when the standard deviation between donors exceeded 5%. A statistical classification framework was built for diagnosing cytomegalovirus status from the catalog of TCR beta chain sequences. In a later analysis, TCR nucleotide sequences were compared against IMGT/GENE-DB human TR gene sequences so that V and J genes could be assigned. The TCRdist pipeline was used in a later analysis to assign CDR3 sequences and most-parsimonious VDJ recombination scenarios. In a later analysis, every TCR beta chain was defined by the combination of its CDR3 amino acid sequence and its V-gene family, and reads without a unique V-gene family were dropped. In a later analysis, fewer than 600 highly shared, low-generation-probability nucleotide sequences were removed to address suspected cross-contamination and a sequencing artifact. A later analysis calculated a clonal expansion index for each public chain from normalized within-repertoire ranks of inferred template counts. In a later analysis, generation probabilities were computed using a VDJ recombination model fitted to out-of-frame rearrangements, and the results were checked against IGoR. Hypergeometric tests were used in a later analysis to score TCR-TCR, TCR-HLA and TCR-CMV co-occurrence, with a repertoire-size bias correction applied to the TCR pairs. A later analysis estimated false discovery rates by permuting HLA or CMV assignments 20 times. In a later analysis, co-occurring TCRs were grouped with DBSCAN, and TCRdist sequence similarity was added when clustering was performed within HLA-allele-positive subsets. Repertoires with fewer than 30,000 or more than 120,000 public chains, plus five repertoires with anomalous nucleotide sharing, were excluded from co-occurrence clustering. Held by TCRdb, this immuneACCESS table contains in-frame sequences only and omits some clones. Under half of the omission traces to an unresolved V gene where checked; the cause of the rest is unknown. The V and J calls and clone size were taken over from that table, and D and trimming were inferred from the DNA. The table kept for this sample lists roughly 100,000 clones. Around 3.6% of the sample belongs to the ten largest clones.

Here is what the overall study found, with its caveats: Assigning TCR associations to individual alleles was difficult when HLA alleles, especially DR and DQ, strongly co-occurred. The study gave a list of under 200 TCR beta chains associated with cytomegalovirus. In both the original and validation cohorts, the classifier was reported to diagnose cytomegalovirus status with high specificity and sensitivity. In vitro tests confirmed that a few of the cytomegalovirus-associated TCR beta chains recognize cytomegalovirus antigens. Only TCR beta chains were sequenced in this cohort, and the absence of alpha or paired-chain data limited detectable features. A later analysis found that HLA-associated TCR beta chains were more clonally expanded and had lower generation probabilities than equally common non-associated chains. Because counts were too low, about 15 rarely observed V segments, including chromosome 9 orphons, were left out of the earlier analysis of a few hundred of the donors. According to the authors, the approach could potentially be generalized to other disease states and immunological phenotypes. A further reported finding was that TCR beta sequences accurately predicted the HLA-A and HLA-B alleles for most subjects in the first cohort. According to a later analysis, parvovirus B19, influenza, CMV and Epstein-Barr virus appeared linked to several top co-occurrence clusters. Most TCR sequences were seen in very few donors, while some public TCRs were found in many individuals. Roughly uniform sequencing depth across donors was assumed in presence/absence analyses, although this assumption may not hold. An association between a missense DCLRE1C variant and V-gene and J-gene trimming of TCR beta chains was found in a later genetic analysis and replicated in an independent cohort. At a false discovery rate of 0.05, a later analysis linked 16,951 TCR beta sequences to specific HLA alleles. Because the 87-base-pair reads could not distinguish some IMGT-functional V segments, including TRBV6-2 and TRBV6-3, those segments were excluded. In an earlier analysis of some 500 of the donors, most TCR beta V segments appeared in productive rearrangements about 87% or about 30% of the time, broadly matching IMGT annotations. CMV serostatus was the only immune exposure information available for the cohort. A later analysis found that most CMV-associated TCR beta chains appeared HLA-restricted, with HLA associations seemingly driven largely by CMV exposure. Linkage disequilibrium might explain the correlated functional status among segregating V segments, but an unknown experimental factor could not be ruled out. HLA typing was unavailable for some donors at each locus, so association tests used only the typed subset. A cluster of highly shared sequence variants was judged likely to be a technical artifact of the sequencing pipeline. In a later genetic analysis, fewer N-insertions in productive TCRs were reported among donors in an Asian-associated ancestry cluster than the roughly 640-donor mean. In a later analysis, TCR association rates were found to vary across HLA loci, with the most associated TCRs seen for DRB1 alleles and the fewest for HLA-C alleles.

As regards this clone: It lacks a known antigen.

Sequences were obtained from PBMCs. Rearrangement joined TRBV27 to TRBJ2-7, with TRBD1 tentatively as D gene (5 bases match). The TCR originated in a woman aged 25 to 39 in good health and CMV-seronegative. The nucleotides are TGTGCCAGCCCAGGGTGCGAGCAGTACTTC. Its translation reads: CASPGCEQYF.